What follows describes a single TCR beta chain. As yet, its antigen is unknown. This specimen belongs to a study of OX40 agonist ivuxolimab in advanced cancers. Background on the study: Three patients got partial responses; one had hepatocellular carcinoma and two had cutaneous melanoma.

The method was immunoSEQ multiplex PCR; TCRdb's version includes in-frame clones alone and lacks a portion of them. This sample has 29,000 or so clones, with 80% to 95% found just once. Study-wide findings and caveats: Researchers did not determine the expanded peripheral T cells' antigen specificity. With doses of 0.1-3.0 mg/kg, partial responders showed among the lowest clonal expansion.

Germline assignment: CDR1 MNHEY and CDR2 SMNVEV (reference sequence). This CDR3 has 15 amino acids. V lost 6 bases to trimming and J lost 7 bases; unmatched junction nucleotides: 11. The study sampled blood at baseline, cycle 4 day 1, and cycle 7 day 1. The J gene is TRBJ1-4, the V gene TRBV27; 7 bases align to TRBD1. This clonotype originated in an adult with an advanced solid tumor such as melanoma, head and neck, liver or kidney cancer. Specimen: CD4+ or CD8+ T cells sorted from blood, collected in a trial of the OX40 agonist ivuxolimab. CDR3: CASSPVDRDREKLFF. The CDR3 DNA reads as TGTGCCAGCAGCCCCGTCGACAGGGATCGTGAAAAACTGTTTTTT.